This T cell receptor (beta chain) was retrieved from a study of cytomegalovirus exposure and HLA in healthy donors. PCR involved 60 Vbeta and 13 Jbeta primers. Profiled with immunoSEQ multiplex PCR; TCRdb holds only in-frame clones, not every one. The profile shows approximately 170,000 clones, around 78% of them singletons. The CDR3 length is 16 residues. Germline V CDR1 and CDR2: SEHNR, FQNEAQ (reference sequence). The V gene lost 6 bases and the J gene lost 4 bases, with 21 bases spanning the gap. The chain recombines TRBV7-9 with TRBJ1-1, with TRBD1 as a possible D gene (6 bases). The source material was PBMCs. This TCR was recovered from a woman aged 40-49 years in good health and CMV-seronegative. The CDR3 nucleotides read TGTGCCAGCAGAGATATCTCCAGGGGTGAGAGCACTGAAGCTTTCTTT. This codes for CASRDISRGESTEAFF.